This T cell receptor beta chain appears in the sequencing data of a study of Graves' ophthalmopathy and Graves' hyperthyroidism. Among the exclusions were patients with other autoimmune diseases, uncontrolled infections, pregnancy or lactation. V lost 3 bases to trimming and J lost 6 bases, with 17 bases between them. CDR1 is MNHEY and CDR2 is SVGAGI in the germline V gene. This CDR3 has 15 amino acids. RNA served as the template for amplifying TCR beta CDR3 regions. First-round RT-PCR with HTBI primers preceded a second-round multiplex PCR. TCRdb re-called the multiplex PCR reads with MiXCR, one entry per CDR3 protein. This sample has 400,000 or so distinct CDR3 sequences, with about 16% found just once. This clonotype was picked up many times.

The source is a woman aged 18-35 years with stable Graves' hyperthyroidism. The chain recombines TRBV6-5 with TRBJ1-2, with a possible D match to TRBD1 (6 bases). Material: peripheral blood. Here the CDR3 DNA reads TGTGCCAGCAGTTATGGGGGGGCATATCTTGATGGCTACACCTTC. Translating gives CASSYGGAYLDGYTF.